The 30 T cell receptor beta chains given below trace back to one sample, sequenced in a study of blood T cells in healthy people across ages. A sample-barcoded 5' primer and a J-beta primer mix were used in a second PCR of roughly 6 to 11 cycles. TCRdb passed the 5' RACE reads through MiXCR, listing each CDR3 protein once. The sample has fewer than 900,000 distinct CDR3 sequences, roughly two fifths seen once. Material: blood. These receptors were taken from a woman aged 55-69 years in good health.

This clonotype occurred a few times. CDR3 in DNA: TGCGCCAGCAGCCTGGGGACAGGGATTCCCTACGAGCAGTACTTC. Translating it yields CASSLGTGIPYEQYF. The chain combines TRBV4-3 with TRBJ2-7; 9 nucleotides line up with TRBD1. Germline-derived CDR1 and CDR2 are LGHNA and YSLEER. Losses at the gene ends were 4 bases for V and 2 bases for J; bases not matched to a gene: 6. The CDR3 runs 15 residues.

This chain links TRBV5-1 with TRBJ1-2; TRBD1 aligns across 9 bases. The J segment lost 8 bases and the V segment lost 2 bases, leaving 10 bases of the junction unmatched. The CDR3 sequence is 15 residues long. Per the germline V gene, CDR1 is SGHRS and CDR2 is YFSETQ. CDR3 sequence: CASSFSGQGQVGYTF. The CDR3 bases are TGCGCCAGCAGCTTTTCGGGACAGGGACAGGTCGGCTACACCTTC.

The genes are TRBV7-9 and TRBJ1-1; TRBD1 is a possible D gene (6 bases). Deletions cut 1 base from V and 6 bases from J, with 15 bases between. CDR3 length: 15 residues. Germline V lookup: CDR1 SEHNR, CDR2 FQNEAQ (reference sequence). The CDR3 loop is CASSLVGGWLPEAFF. Here the CDR3 DNA reads TGTGCCAGCAGCTTAGTTGGGGGCTGGTTGCCTGAAGCTTTCTTT.

This clonotype was counted at least ten times. The chain recombines TRBV7-2 with TRBJ1-2; tentative D call: TRBD1 (5 bases). The V and J ends lost 2 bases and 8 bases respectively, with 18 bases between them. The CDR3 contains 15 residues. Germline CDR1 is SGHTA and CDR2 is FQGNSA. CDR3 nucleotides: TGTGCCAGCAGCTTATCCGCCGGAGAGGGGTTCGGCTACACCTTC. Its translation: CASSLSAGEGFGYTF.

A few counts support this clonotype. The J gene is TRBJ1-3, the V gene TRBV7-2, with D possibly TRBD1 on 5 matching bases. The CDR3 is 15 amino acids. Germline CDR1 SGHTA, CDR2 FQGNSA. Trimming pared 1 base from V and 4 bases from J, leaving 11 bases between. The chain's CDR3 is CASSLVSGAGNTIYF. The DNA for the CDR3 is TGTGCCAGCAGCTTAGTATCCGGGGCCGGAAACACCATATATTTT.

CDR3 amino acids: CSAPRDRVTGTQYF. CDR3 nucleotides: TGCAGTGCTCCGCGGGACAGGGTAACAGGGACCCAGTACTTC. V gene TRBV20-1 combines with J gene TRBJ2-7, with 9 bases that match TRBD1. The DNA end is a closer match to TRBJ2-5, so the J assignment may be wrong. CDR1 is DFQATT and CDR2 is SNEGSKA in the germline V gene (reference sequence). This CDR3 spans 14 amino acids.

Details on this clonotype: This may arise from a read error, as a much more abundant clone is one base away. V is TRBV9 and J is TRBJ2-7, with D possibly being TRBD1 (5 bases). Looked up from germline, CDR1 is SGDLS and CDR2 is YYNGEE. Trimming took off 0 bases at V and 5 bases at J, with 15 bases between the two ends. This CDR3 region has 15 residues. Here the CDR3 reads CASSVGQSLSHEQYF. CDR3 DNA sequence: TGTGCCAGCAGCGTAGGACAGTCGCTTTCCCACGAGCAGTACTTC.

Remarks on this clonotype: A much larger clone is a single base away; this may be a read error. The chain carries TRBV14 and TRBJ2-1; 7 bases match TRBD2. The last part of the DNA fits TRBJ2-7 better; the J call may be wrong. The CDR3 covers 17 residues. Germline V gene sequence: CDR1 SGHDN, CDR2 FVKESK. The CDR3 protein is CASSPRAAGSSYNEQYF. CDR3 nucleotide sequence: TGTGCCAGCAGCCCCCGAGCAGCGGGGAGCTCCTACAATGAGCAGTACTTC.

This clonotype was counted a few times. The V gene is TRBV6-1, the J gene TRBJ2-1; D may be TRBD1 or TRBD2 (5 bases each). Germline CDR1 and CDR2: MNHNS and SASEGT. There are 14 residues in the CDR3. The V and J ends lost 8 bases and 0 bases respectively, with 11 bases between them. The CDR3 loop reads CASLRGDSYNEQFF. CDR3 nucleotides: TGTGCCAGCCTCCGGGGCGACTCCTACAATGAGCAGTTCTTC.

This clonotype was counted a few times. The chain employs TRBV2 and TRBJ2-3; 7 bases line up with TRBD2. The CDR3 has 19 amino acids. Trimming removed 7 bases from V and 2 bases from J; junction bases left unmatched: 21. Germline V lookup: CDR1 SNHLY, CDR2 FYNNEI. Here the CDR3 DNA reads TGTGCCAGCACCGAACGGGAGACTAGCTTATTGGGGCCCACAGATACGCAGTATTTT. It yields the protein CASTERETSLLGPTDTQYF.

The V call is TRBV10-3, the J call TRBJ2-5; 7 nucleotides agree with TRBD2. CDR1 and CDR2 (germline): ENHRY, SYGVKD. Trimming removed 7 bases from V and 11 bases from J; junction bases left unmatched: 10. CDR3 size: 12 residues. CDR3 amino acids: CAITRGGNEQYF. As DNA, the CDR3 is TGTGCCATCACCCGGGGAGGGAATGAGCAGTACTTC.

This clonotype has more than one count but fewer than ten. V usage is TRBV29-1 and J usage is TRBJ1-2; weak D call: TRBD1 (6 bases). Looked up from germline, CDR1 is SQVTM and CDR2 is ANQGSEA. CDR3 size: 14 residues. V lost 2 bases, J lost 8 bases, and 18 bases lay in between. The CDR3 DNA sequence: TGCAGCGTTGAACCGACAGGTTTAGTATCGGGCTACACCTTC. It specifies CSVEPTGLVSGYTF. The full variable domain, in which reference TRBV29-1 and TRBJ1-2 provide the parts outside the CDR3, is SAVISQKPSRDICQRGTSLTIQCQVDSQVTMMFWYRQQPGQSLTLIATANQGSEATYESGFVIDKFPISRPNLTFSTLTVSNMSPEDSSIYLCSVEPTGLVSGYTFGSGTRLTVV.

On this clonotype: One end of the junction is discordant with germline, which a read error may explain. In DNA, the CDR3 is TGCAGCGTTCAAGAGGGTACGAATGAGCAGTACTTC. It specifies CSVQEGTNEQYF. The J gene is TRBJ2-1, the V gene TRBV29-1; weak D call: TRBD2 (5 bases). The assigned J gene may be wrong: the sequence end matches TRBJ2-7 better. Germline CDR1 reads SQVTM; CDR2 reads ANQGSEA. The CDR3 runs to 12 residues.

This clonotype was picked up a small number of times. This chain uses TRBV29-1 with TRBJ2-7; TRBD1 matches 7 bases. The CDR3 runs to 13 residues. The trim removed 5 bases at V and 2 bases at J, leaving 6 bases unmatched. Germline V gene lookup returns CDR1 SQVTM and CDR2 ANQGSEA. The CDR3 protein is CSVRQGPTYEQYF. The CDR3 nucleotides are TGCAGCGTTAGACAGGGACCCACCTACGAGCAGTACTTC.

The chain employs TRBV19 and TRBJ1-1; D unclear. There are 11 residues in the CDR3. CDR1 LNHDA and CDR2 SQIVND come from the germline V gene (reference sequence). V lost 5 bases to trimming and J lost 4 bases, with 5 bases between them. The CDR3 here is CASSGSTEAFF. The CDR3 DNA reads as TGTGCCAGTAGTGGGAGCACTGAAGCTTTCTTT.

This clonotype was seen a few times. This chain links TRBV3-1 with TRBJ2-5; 11 bases are shared with TRBD2. V lost 3 bases, J lost 1 base, and 4 bases stayed unmatched. The CDR3 runs to 16 residues. The V gene's germline CDR1 is LGHDT and CDR2 YNNKEL (reference sequence). The DNA of the CDR3 is TGTGCCAGCAGCCACCGACTAGCGGGGTCCCAAGAGACCCAGTACTTC. Amino acid sequence: CASSHRLAGSQETQYF.

The chain carries TRBV20-1 and TRBJ1-4, with 9 bases aligning to TRBD1. Germline loops: CDR1 DFQATT, CDR2 SNEGSKA (reference sequence). The CDR3 runs to 14 residues. The CDR3 protein is CSINPGQGNEKLFF. The CDR3 DNA follows: TGCAGCATCAACCCGGGACAGGGTAATGAAAAACTGTTTTTT.

The chain employs TRBV21-1 and TRBJ1-1; the DNA was not used to check the table's D call, TRBD1. TRBV21-1 is described as a pseudogene. The length of the CDR3 is 14 residues. CDR3 loop: CASSKRYRDNEAFF. The CDR3 nucleotides are TGTGCCAGCAGCAAAAGGTACAGGGACAATGAAGCTTTCTTT.

This clonotype came up a few times. The chain uses TRBV6-5 and TRBJ1-5; D is unresolved. This CDR3 is 15 amino acids long. V was trimmed by 6 bases and J by 1 base, leaving 13 bases between them. Germline V gene data show CDR1 as MNHEY and CDR2 as SVGAGI. In nucleotides, the CDR3 is TGTGCCAGCAGCCCTGAGCGACGGAGCAATCAGCCCCAGCATTTT. Its translation: CASSPERRSNQPQHF.

V gene TRBV20-1 combines with J gene TRBJ2-1; D may correspond to TRBD1 or TRBD2 (7 bases each). Trimming took 2 bases from V and 8 from J, leaving 19 bases between them. The CDR3 has 15 residues. Germline V gene lookup returns CDR1 DFQATT and CDR2 SNEGSKA (reference sequence). The CDR3 here is CSARSRTGGGYEQFF. DNA of the CDR3: TGCAGTGCTAGATCCCGGACAGGCGGGGGCTATGAGCAGTTCTTC.

This rearrangement joins TRBV27 to TRBJ2-1, with 9 bases identical to TRBD2. The CDR3 sequence is 15 residues long. V lost 5 bases and J lost 4; bases outside the gene matches: 6. The germline CDR1 and CDR2 sequences are MNHEY and SMNVEV (reference sequence). The CDR3: CASSPASGDYNEQFF. CDR3 nucleotide sequence: TGTGCCAGCAGTCCCGCTAGCGGGGATTACAATGAGCAGTTCTTC.

The J gene is TRBJ1-5, the V gene TRBV6-2 or TRBV6-3; TRBD1 agrees at 8 bases. This CDR3 contains 15 residues. V was clipped by 6 bases and J by 7 bases; unmatched bases: 11. Germline-derived CDR1 and CDR2 are MNHEY and SVGEGT. The CDR3 nucleotides read TGTGCCAGCAGAACGGACAGGGCTCTGGGCCAGCCCCAGCATTTT. It specifies CASRTDRALGQPQHF.

There are a few counts of this clonotype. The rearrangement joins TRBV9 to TRBJ2-5; no definite D call. The V and J ends lost 3 bases and 1 base respectively, with 13 bases between them. Per germline, CDR1 SGDLS and CDR2 YYNGEE. The CDR3 length is 15 residues. CDR3 sequence (DNA): TGTGCCAGCAGCGCCCTGGGATTTTTCCAAGAGACCCAGTACTTC. It is translated as CASSALGFFQETQYF.

The V gene is TRBV20-1, the J gene TRBJ1-5; D not resolved. V was shortened by 0 bases and J by 0 bases, with 12 bases between the two germline ends. Germline V gives CDR1 DFQATT, CDR2 SNEGSKA (reference sequence). This CDR3 has 16 residues. CDR3 in amino acids: CSARDWADYSNQPQHF. CDR3 DNA: TGCAGTGCTAGAGATTGGGCAGATTATAGCAATCAGCCCCAGCATTTT.

This clonotype came up a few times. The chain combines TRBV5-1 with TRBJ1-2, with unresolved D. Germline assignment: CDR1 SGHRS and CDR2 YFSETQ. This CDR3 has 15 amino acids. Trimming took 0 bases from V and 4 from J, leaving 13 bases between them. CDR3 region: CASSLGGERFYGYTF. The CDR3 DNA reads TGCGCCAGCAGCTTGGGCGGGGAACGGTTCTATGGCTACACCTTC.

This clonotype was counted only a few times. The V and J genes are TRBV18 and TRBJ2-1; D may match TRBD1 or TRBD2 (5 bases each). Germline V lookup: CDR1 KGHSH, CDR2 LQKENI. This CDR3 has 16 amino acids. V shed 4 bases and J shed 10 bases, with 23 bases lying between them. CDR3 in amino acids: CASSLLDSATDEEQFF. The DNA of the CDR3 is TGTGCCAGCTCACTACTAGACTCCGCGACAGACGAGGAGCAGTTCTTC.

In this sample, this clonotype turned up once. V usage is TRBV4-3 and J usage is TRBJ1-1; D is unresolved. Trimming took off 0 bases at V and 3 bases at J, with 5 bases between the two ends. The germline V gene has CDR1 LGHNA and CDR2 YSLEER. The CDR3 has 13 residues. For the CDR3, the DNA is TGCGCCAGCAGCCAAGATATAGACACTGAAGCTTTCTTT. Protein: CASSQDIDTEAFF.

This clonotype occurred a few times. V usage is TRBV3-1 and J usage is TRBJ1-1; D unclear. The length of the CDR3 is 14 residues. Trimming left V 0 bases short and J 11 bases short, with 16 bases between. CDR1 and CDR2 (germline): LGHDT, YNNKEL (reference sequence). The CDR3 sequence is CASSQDGTYPEAFF. As DNA, the CDR3 is TGTGCCAGCAGCCAAGATGGTACTTATCCCGAGGCTTTCTTT.

This clonotype was counted a few times. The V call is TRBV5-1, the J call TRBJ1-6, with 7 bases matching TRBD1. The CDR3 runs to 16 residues. V lost 4 bases, J lost 6 bases, and 10 bases stayed unmatched. Germline V gene sequence: CDR1 SGHRS, CDR2 YFSETQ. The CDR3 region is CASSTTGFGTNSPLHF. The CDR3 DNA reads as TGCGCCAGCAGCACGACAGGGTTCGGTACTAATTCACCCCTCCACTTT.

V is TRBV9 and J is TRBJ2-1; the D gene could be TRBD1 or TRBD2 (5 bases each). The CDR3 extends over 16 amino acids. V lost 3 bases and J lost 4, with 17 bases in between. Germline values: CDR1 SGDLS, CDR2 YYNGEE. The CDR3 region is CASSGSGPGRYNEQFF. DNA for the CDR3: TGTGCCAGCAGCGGGAGTGGCCCGGGACGGTACAATGAGCAGTTCTTC.